The entry below gives a single T cell receptor beta chain sequence along with its context. This sample is drawn from a study of blood T cell repertoires in COVID-19. Study in general: Sites in the United States, Italy and Spain provided acute and convalescent COVID-19 samples.

All enrollees were about 18 to 90 years old and from fewer than 25 US areas. Recovered status applied to Cohort 3 donors who had two consecutive negative PCRs. It also applied to those with clearance or with symptom resolution. In the source study's methods: Reference gene primers were amplified, and this amplification served to estimate nucleated cell counts. The data were produced by immunoSEQ multiplex PCR, yet TCRdb's version contains in-frame clones alone and is incomplete. V and J calls and clone size follow that table, whereas D and trimming were derived from the DNA. Of approximately 470,000 clones in the sample, 87% are singletons; the top ten hold roughly 0.72%. The receptor was isolated from a woman aged 18-35 years who had recovered from COVID-19. Sequenced input: PBMCs or T cells enriched from blood (not recorded which).

The CDR3 protein is CSVATNEQFF. The CDR3 DNA reads as TGCAGTGTAGCGACCAATGAGCAGTTCTTC. The chain has TRBV20-1 and TRBJ2-1; weak D call: TRBD2 (5 bases). The V end was cut by 7 bases, the J end by 6 bases, with 7 bases between. CDR3 length: 10 amino acids. CDR1 is DFQATT, CDR2 SNEGSKA, per germline (reference sequence).